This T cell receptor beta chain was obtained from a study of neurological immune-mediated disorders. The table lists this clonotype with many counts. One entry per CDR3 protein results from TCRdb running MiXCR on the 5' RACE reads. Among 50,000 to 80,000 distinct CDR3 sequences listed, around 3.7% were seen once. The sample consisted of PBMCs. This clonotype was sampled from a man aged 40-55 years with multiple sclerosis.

CDR3 loop: CASSPIDSDQPQHF. CDR3 DNA: TGTGCCAGCAGTCCCATTGACTCGGATCAGCCCCAGCATTTT. V usage is TRBV27 and J usage is TRBJ1-5; D gene uncertain. V was cut by 5 bases and J by 5 bases, with 13 bases left in between. Germline assignment: CDR1 MNHEY and CDR2 SMNVEV (reference sequence). The length of the CDR3 is 14 residues.